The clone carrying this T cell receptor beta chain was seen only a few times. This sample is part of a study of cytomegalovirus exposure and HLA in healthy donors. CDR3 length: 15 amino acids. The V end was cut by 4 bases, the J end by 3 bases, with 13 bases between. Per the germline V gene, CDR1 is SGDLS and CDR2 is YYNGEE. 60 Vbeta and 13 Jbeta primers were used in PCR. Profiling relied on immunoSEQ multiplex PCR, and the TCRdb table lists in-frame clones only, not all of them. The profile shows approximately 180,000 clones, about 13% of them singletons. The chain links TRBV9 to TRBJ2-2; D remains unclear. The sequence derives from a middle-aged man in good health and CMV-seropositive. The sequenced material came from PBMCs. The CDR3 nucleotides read TGTGCCAGCAGCCCGAGACTGATACACACCGGGGAGCTGTTTTTT. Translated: CASSPRLIHTGELFF. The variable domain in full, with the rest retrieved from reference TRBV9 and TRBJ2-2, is DSGVTQTPKHLITATGQRVTLRCSPRSGDLSVYWYQQSLDQGLQFLIQYYNGEERAKGNILERFSAQQFPDLHSELNLSSLELGDSALYFCASSPRLIHTGELFFGEGSRLTVL.